Only one count was recorded for the clone carrying this T cell receptor (beta chain). This table comes from immunoSEQ multiplex PCR, and its TCRdb copy is limited to in-frame clones, with some not included. The repertoire has about 180,000 clones, about 87% of them found once; the top ten carry about 4.1%. The data belong to a study of blood T cell repertoires in COVID-19. Study-wide context: PBMCs, B-cell-depleted T cells, or T cells were the source of the cDNA or gDNA that made up the material.

This CDR3 contains 13 residues. V lost 8 bases to trimming and J lost 2 bases, with 12 bases between them. Germline loops: CDR1 MNHEY, CDR2 SMNVEV (reference sequence). The sequenced material came from peripheral blood. This sequence joins TRBV27 and TRBJ2-5; unclear D gene. This clonotype was obtained from a woman in her 30s with acute or convalescent COVID-19. The CDR3 coding sequence is TGTGCCAGCGCGGTCCGCCTACAAGAGACCCAGTACTTC. This sequence encodes CASAVRLQETQYF.